This T cell receptor beta chain was profiled in a study of Ad26.COV2.S vaccination and SARS-CoV-2 variants. Study-wide findings and caveats: Placebo recipients and vaccine recipients were similar in non-spike TCR breadth.

Treatment in this sample: about 20 received Ad26.COV2.S at low or high dose, single or two shots; about 5 received placebo; per-sample allocation not given. Sampling took place 63 days after the first vaccine or placebo injection. The sample came from a Boston adult aged 18-55 years. A remark on this clone: Its specificity is unknown.

Germline CDR1 LNHDA, CDR2 SQIVND (reference sequence). This CDR3 region has 13 residues. Trimming removed 6 bases at V and 14 bases at J, with 20 bases between. Repertoires were generated with immunoSEQ multiplex PCR, while TCRdb's copy carries only in-frame clones and drops some. This table holds roughly 300,000 clones, about 87% found once. The receptor comes from a person between 18 and 65 years old who received the Ad26.COV2.S COVID-19 vaccine or a placebo. The sequencing used peripheral blood, collected in a trial of Ad26.COV2.S vaccine versus placebo. J is TRBJ2-1 and V is TRBV19; perhaps TRBD2 as D (6 bases). CDR3 sequence reads: CASRHLGLELKFF. CDR3 nucleotide sequence: TGTGCCAGTAGACACTTGGGACTGGAACTTAAGTTCTTC.